These 23 T cell receptor beta chains share one sample of origin, sequenced in a study of blood T cell repertoires in COVID-19. The data were produced by immunoSEQ multiplex PCR, yet TCRdb's version contains in-frame clones alone and is incomplete. The table lists around 380,000 clones, around 87% of them singletons. Input material: PBMCs or T cells enriched from blood (not recorded which). These receptors were taken from a man aged 25-45 years who had recovered from COVID-19.

J is TRBJ2-7 and V is TRBV4-1; D perhaps matches TRBD1 (5 bases). The CDR3 is made up of 15 amino acids. From germline, CDR1 is MGHRA and CDR2 YSYEKL. Trimming left V 3 bases short and J 5 bases short, with 17 bases between. CDR3 protein: CASSHRQGHLDEQYF. Written as DNA, the CDR3 is TGCGCCAGCAGCCACCGCCAGGGCCACTTGGACGAGCAGTACTTC.

V usage is TRBV29-1 and J usage is TRBJ2-7; D is perhaps TRBD1 (7 bases). The V and J ends lost 2 bases and 4 bases respectively, with 12 bases between them. CDR1 and CDR2 (germline): SQVTM, ANQGSEA. The CDR3 contains 13 residues. Here the CDR3 DNA reads TGCAGCGTTGAACAGGGGGGTCCTTACGAGCAGTACTTC. Encoded protein: CSVEQGGPYEQYF.

The rearrangement uses TRBV10-3 and TRBJ2-1; TRBD1 matches at 8 bases. This CDR3 is built from 12 residues. J gave up 15 bases and V 7 bases, and 11 bases lay outside the gene matches. In germline, CDR1 is ENHRY, CDR2 SYGVKD. The CDR3 DNA is TGTGCCATCACCGAACCGGGACAGGAAATGTTCTTC. Residues: CAITEPGQEMFF.

This rearrangement joins TRBV5-6 to TRBJ1-2, with D possibly matching TRBD1 (5 bases). This CDR3 has 14 residues. Trimming shortened V by 1 base and J by 6 bases, and 13 bases separated the two germline ends. Germline loops: CDR1 SGHDT, CDR2 YYEEEE. In nucleotides, the CDR3 is TGTGCCAGCAGCTTGAGGACACGGGCAGATGGCTACACCTTC. It yields the protein CASSLRTRADGYTF.

J is TRBJ1-1 and V is TRBV10-3; TRBD1 might be the D (5 bases). The V gene lost 5 bases and the J gene lost 1 base, with 8 bases spanning the gap. This CDR3 spans 13 amino acids. The germline gives CDR1 ENHRY, CDR2 SYGVKD. CDR3 nucleotide sequence: TGTGCCATCAGTCCTACAGGGAACACTGAAGCTTTCTTT. Its translation is CAISPTGNTEAFF.

The genes are TRBV13 and TRBJ2-2, with a weak D call TRBD1 (5 bases). Deletions cut 6 bases from V and 0 bases from J, with 14 bases between. CDR3 length: 16 residues. The germline V gene has CDR1 PRHDT and CDR2 FYEKMQ (reference sequence). CDR3 in DNA: TGTGCCAGCAGGCCGCGACAGATTACGAACACCGGGGAGCTGTTTTTT. Amino acids: CASRPRQITNTGELFF.

The V gene is TRBV19, the J gene TRBJ1-2; tentatively, D is TRBD1 (5 bases). Trimming took off 5 bases at V and 5 bases at J, with 9 bases between the two ends. Germline V gives CDR1 LNHDA, CDR2 SQIVND (reference sequence). CDR3 length: 12 amino acids. The CDR3 loop is CASSSSGYGYTF. As DNA, the CDR3 is TGTGCCAGTAGTTCCTCAGGGTATGGCTACACCTTC.

The chain uses TRBV11-3 and TRBJ2-3, with 9 positions matching TRBD1. The CDR3 is made up of 15 amino acids. Trimming at V came to 5 bases and at J to 4 bases, leaving 7 bases not matched to a gene. Germline assignment: CDR1 SGHNT and CDR2 YENEEA. Written as DNA, the CDR3 is TGTGCCAGCAGCCCCGGACAGGGGCGGGCAGATACGCAGTATTTT. Amino acid sequence: CASSPGQGRADTQYF.

This clone was seen just once. This chain uses TRBV6-1 with TRBJ1-5; 7 bases map to TRBD1. V lost 3 bases to trimming and J lost 2 bases; unmatched junction nucleotides: 4. Germline CDR1 MNHNS, CDR2 SASEGT. CDR3 size: 15 residues. The CDR3 here is CASSDQDRGNQPQHF. Written as DNA, the CDR3 is TGTGCCAGCAGTGACCAAGACAGGGGCAATCAGCCCCAGCATTTT.

This clone occurred once. The rearrangement uses TRBV11-2 and TRBJ1-1; D might be TRBD1 (6 bases). Per germline, CDR1 SGHAT and CDR2 FQNNGV. The CDR3 runs to 14 residues. The V end lost 4 bases, the J end lost 2 bases, and 11 bases lay between the germline ends. The chain's CDR3 is CASSSDRLNTEAFF. In nucleotides, the CDR3 is TGTGCCAGCAGCTCGGACAGATTAAACACTGAAGCTTTCTTT.

A single count supports this clone. Compared with germline, one end of the junction differs, possibly owing to a read error. This sequence joins TRBV5-5 and TRBJ1-1; D is uncertain. The CDR3 has 13 amino acids. Per germline, CDR1 SGHKS and CDR2 YYEKEE (reference sequence). This CDR3 is CASNLGGEVGAFF. The CDR3 DNA sequence: TGTGCCAGCAACTTGGGCGGGGAGGTGGGAGCTTTCTTT.

This clone was counted once. DNA for the CDR3: TGTGCCAGTACCCCAGGGGGGCGCGGTGAAAAACTGTTTTTT. It translates to CASTPGGRGEKLFF. The chain employs TRBV19 and TRBJ1-4; TRBD1 aligns across 7 bases. Germline CDR1 reads LNHDA; CDR2 reads SQIVND (reference sequence). Trimming removed 7 bases from V and 7 bases from J; junction bases left unmatched: 9. This CDR3 is 14 amino acids long.

This clone was picked up a small number of times. The CDR3 sequence: CASSLTGAPSFRPQHF. The CDR3 DNA sequence: TGTGCCAGTAGTCTCACAGGGGCGCCGAGTTTTCGGCCCCAGCATTTT. This chain connects TRBV19 to TRBJ1-5; 7 nucleotides agree with TRBD1. V was pared by 5 bases and J by 9 bases, with 16 bases of the junction left unmatched. The CDR3 is 16 residues long. Germline V gene sequence: CDR1 LNHDA, CDR2 SQIVND (reference sequence). The entire variable domain, with the rest obtained from reference TRBV19 and TRBJ1-5, is as follows: DGGITQSPKYLFRKEGQNVTLSCEQNLNHDAMYWYRQDPGQGLRLIYYSQIVNDFQKGDIAEGYSVSREKKESFPLTVTSAQKNPTAFYLCASSLTGAPSFRPQHFGDGTRLSIL.

The V gene is TRBV4-1, the J gene TRBJ2-1; 10 bases align to TRBD2. J was trimmed by 6 bases and V by 2 bases; bases with no gene match: 4. This CDR3 region has 15 residues. CDR1 is MGHRA, CDR2 YSYEKL, per germline. The CDR3 reads CASSQSGGAPNEQFF. The CDR3 DNA reads as TGCGCCAGCAGCCAAAGCGGGGGGGCCCCCAATGAGCAGTTCTTC.

This clone has just one count. The rearrangement joins TRBV7-2 to TRBJ1-4, with 8 bases aligning to TRBD1. This CDR3 spans 16 amino acids. The germline gives CDR1 SGHTA, CDR2 FQGNSA. V was clipped by 1 base and J by 0 bases; unmatched bases: 1. The CDR3 protein is CASSLVGQATNEKLFF. The DNA for the CDR3 is TGTGCCAGCAGCTTAGTGGGACAGGCAACTAATGAAAAACTGTTTTTT.

The rearrangement uses TRBV5-5 and TRBJ1-5; a possible D gene is TRBD1 (5 bases). CDR1 is SGHKS and CDR2 is YYEKEE in the germline V gene (reference sequence). Trimming shortened V by 4 bases and J by 0 bases, and 14 bases separated the two germline ends. CDR3 length: 16 amino acids. The CDR3, as DNA: TGTGCCAGCAGCCGTGGGACGGACTATAGCAATCAGCCCCAGCATTTT. Translating it yields CASSRGTDYSNQPQHF. The full variable domain, with the rest looked up from reference TRBV5-5 and TRBJ1-5, is DAGVTQSPTHLIKTRGQQVTLRCSPISGHKSVSWYQQVLGQGPQFIFQYYEKEERGRGNFPDRFSARQFPNYSSELNVNALLLGDSALYLCASSRGTDYSNQPQHFGDGTRLSIL.

This clone was counted between two and nine times. This specimen includes other DNA sequences encoding the same CDR3. The V and J genes are TRBV18 and TRBJ2-3, with TRBD2 identical over 15 bases. Germline values: CDR1 KGHSH, CDR2 LQKENI. This CDR3 contains 15 residues. V gave up 2 bases and J gave up 6 bases; unmatched junction bases: 0. CDR3 bases: TGTGCCAGCTCACCAGGACTAGCGGGGGGGGATACGCAGTATTTT. Its protein product is CASSPGLAGGDTQYF.

This clone has just one count. The J gene is TRBJ1-2, the V gene TRBV7-2, with unresolved D. CDR3 length: 15 residues. The germline V gene has CDR1 SGHTA and CDR2 FQGNSA. Between the trimmed V and J ends, which lost 1 base and 6 bases, there was a span of 15 bases. For the CDR3, the DNA is TGTGCCAGCAGCTTAGGTTACGGGGTAAGGGATGGCTACACCTTC. It specifies CASSLGYGVRDGYTF.

Comments on this clone: It may be a read error: a sequence one base away is much more abundant. This chain connects TRBV12-3 or TRBV12-4 to TRBJ1-6, with D possibly matching TRBD1 (5 bases). V was pared by 6 bases and J by 6 bases, with 9 bases between. There are 13 residues in the CDR3. CDR3 residues: CASSPDSNSPLHF. Here the CDR3 DNA reads TGTGCCAGCAGCCCTGACAGTAATTCACCCCTCCACTTT.

V gene TRBV9 combines with J gene TRBJ2-6; unclear D gene. The CDR3 extends over 15 amino acids. In germline, CDR1 is SGDLS, CDR2 YYNGEE. V shed 4 bases and J shed 0 bases, with 8 bases lying between them. The CDR3 DNA is TGTGCCAGCAGCCGGTCCCTCTCTGGGGCCAACGTCCTGACTTTC. Its protein is CASSRSLSGANVLTF.

The V call is TRBV18, the J call TRBJ1-3; 9 bases are shared with TRBD1. Germline V gene data show CDR1 as KGHSH and CDR2 as LQKENI. The CDR3 loop spans 13 amino acids. The V segment lost 6 bases and the J segment 8 bases; nucleotides outside the gene matches: 5. The CDR3 loop is CASSRDRADTIYF. The CDR3 DNA sequence: TGTGCCAGCTCCCGGGACAGGGCGGACACCATATATTTT. The whole variable domain, remainder taken from reference TRBV18 and TRBJ1-3, is NAGVMQNPRHLVRRRGQEARLRCSPMKGHSHVYWYRQLPEEGLKFMVYLQKENIIDESGMPKERFSAEFPKEGPSILRIQQVVRGDSAAYFCASSRDRADTIYFGEGSWLTVV.

This clone was seen just once. V is TRBV9 and J is TRBJ1-1; D remains unclear. The CDR3 extends over 12 amino acids. CDR1 SGDLS and CDR2 YYNGEE come from the germline V gene. The germline V and J ends were trimmed by 0 bases and 7 bases, with 7 bases remaining between them. In DNA form, the CDR3 reads TGTGCCAGCAGCGTAGTATCCAGTGAAGCTTTCTTT. Translated: CASSVVSSEAFF.

This sequence joins TRBV5-4 and TRBJ1-4, with 7 positions matching TRBD1. The CDR3 totals 16 residues. The V gene's germline CDR1 is SGHNT and CDR2 YYREEE (reference sequence). Unmatched junction bases numbered 14, after V lost 4 bases and J lost 8 bases. This chain's CDR3 is CASSTNEGAPREKLFF. In nucleotides, the CDR3 is TGTGCCAGCAGCACAAATGAGGGGGCCCCAAGGGAAAAACTGTTTTTT.